This T cell receptor (beta chain) comes out of a study of T cells in Graves' hyperthyroidism and ophthalmopathy. TCR beta CDR3 regions were amplified from RNA transcripts. The HTBI primer set drove a first-round RT-PCR of the TCR CDR3. TCRdb re-analysed the multiplex PCR reads in MiXCR, keeping a single row per CDR3 protein. The sample holds some 490,000 distinct CDR3 sequences, less than 25% seen once. Study conclusions and caveats: Ophthalmopathy could be told apart from stable hyperthyroidism with a 13 V-J model.

Germline CDR1 is SGHAT and CDR2 is FQNNGV. This CDR3 region has 15 residues. Trimming removed 0 bases from V and 9 bases from J; junction bases left unmatched: 5. This clonotype showed up many times. What it recognizes is unknown. The sequenced sample was blood. The receptor was derived from a woman in her 70s with Graves' ophthalmopathy. The chain combines TRBV11-2 with TRBJ2-1, with 10 nucleotides matching TRBD2. CDR3 in amino acids: CASSLEAGGLGEQFF. In DNA form, the CDR3 reads TGTGCCAGCAGCTTAGAAGCGGGAGGGCTTGGTGAGCAGTTCTTC.